This T cell receptor (beta chain) was sequenced in a study of long-term antiretroviral therapy in people with HIV. Donors each had at least one pre-ART PBMC sample and at least two post-ART ones. Amounts of roughly 0.95-11 million cryopreserved PBMC were held in the samples before DNA extraction. General observations from the study: Transplant-donor-level diversity was not reached after ART, though diversity increased. The study found narrower CDR3 length ranges in HIV repertoires than in controls.

This clone was observed once. The antigen is undetermined. The CDR3 contains 16 residues. Germline V CDR1 and CDR2: LNHDA, SQIVND (reference sequence). Trimming took 8 bases from V and 6 from J; bases not matched to a gene: 18. Sequencing relied on immunoSEQ assay v3.0, run at survey level. Only in-frame clones appear in the TCRdb table, and some are missing; sequencing was by immunoSEQ multiplex PCR. The sample holds around 25,000 clones, roughly 85% seen once. This chain joins TRBV19 and TRBJ1-2; 7 positions agree with TRBD1. The sequence came from a man in his forties or fifties with HIV. The source was unsorted PBMCs, collected 2.3 years after starting antiretroviral therapy. CDR3 in amino acids: CASLDWVTGEEDGYTF. CDR3 nucleotide sequence: TGTGCCAGTCTAGACTGGGTCACAGGGGAAGAGGATGGCTACACCTTC.